The T cell receptor beta chain under discussion was sequenced for a study of T cell changes during pregnancy in multiple sclerosis. The V segment lost 2 bases and the J segment 9 bases; nucleotides outside the gene matches: 8. The CDR3 totals 13 residues. CDR1 SQVTM and CDR2 ANQGSEA come from the germline V gene. Repertoires were generated with immunoSEQ multiplex PCR, while TCRdb's copy carries only in-frame clones and drops some. The sample consists of 65,000 to 90,000 clones, over 80% of them appearing once. Only one count was recorded for this clone. The TCR sequence derives from a female donor with multiple sclerosis, enrolled in a pregnancy study. The chain has TRBV29-1 and TRBJ2-5, with 8 nucleotides matching TRBD1. The material was peripheral blood, obtained before pregnancy. The CDR3 is CSVEPGQGVAQYF. The CDR3 DNA reads TGCAGCGTTGAACCTGGACAGGGTGTGGCCCAGTACTTC.